This T cell receptor (beta chain) was sequenced during a study of T-cell reconstitution after alpha-beta-depleted transplantation in children. TCRbeta library preparation incorporated unique molecular identifiers. Each CDR3 protein gets one entry after TCRdb re-called the PCR reads with MiXCR. The data contain 530,000 or so distinct CDR3 sequences, over 20% of them singletons. General study points: Once a year had passed after transplant, T-cell counts and diversity came mostly from newly produced T cells. Surviving recipient cells, namely T cells and thymic progenitors, were the source of high day-60 TCRbeta diversity in some patients. Several hundred expanded graft clones reportedly supplied alpha-beta T cells about two months after transplant.

CDR1 is DFQATT, CDR2 SNEGSKA, per germline (reference sequence). V shed 1 base and J shed 10 bases, with 20 bases lying between them. The CDR3 runs to 16 residues. In the case of this clonotype: The antigen remains unidentified.

The V and J genes are TRBV20-1 and TRBJ1-6, with TRBD1 as a possible D gene (6 bases). The sequence derives from a boy younger than two with Wiskott-Aldrich syndrome, due to receive a stem cell transplant. Sequenced material: PBMCs, taken before TCRalphabeta/CD19-depleted stem cell transplant. The DNA for the CDR3 is TGCAGTGCTAGAGGCCCTACAGGGCGGGGTACCTCACCCCTCCACTTT. As protein: CSARGPTGRGTSPLHF.